This entry lists 14 T cell receptor beta chains sequenced from one sample in a study of Graves' ophthalmopathy and Graves' hyperthyroidism. RNA transcripts were the template, and TCR beta CDR3 regions were amplified from them. The workflow started with a first-round RT-PCR run with HTBI primers and then moved on to a second-round multiplex PCR. TCRdb independently ran MiXCR on the multiplex PCR reads; one entry per CDR3 protein. Among 200,000 to 250,000 distinct CDR3 sequences, 20% to 25% were seen once, and the ten largest hold approximately 39%. The source material was peripheral blood. These receptors were collected from a woman aged 50 to 60 with Graves' ophthalmopathy.

This clonotype was seen a handful of times. The V and J genes are TRBV5-1 and TRBJ2-2; D not resolved. The CDR3 covers 15 residues. Per germline, CDR1 SGHRS and CDR2 YFSETQ. V dropped 0 bases and J dropped 1 base, with 7 bases sitting between them. CDR3 region: CASSLVLQNTGELFF. Written as DNA, the CDR3 is TGCGCCAGCAGCTTGGTACTCCAGAACACCGGGGAGCTGTTTTTT. The variable domain in full, completed from reference TRBV5-1 and TRBJ2-2, reads KAGVTQTPRYLIKTRGQQVTLSCSPISGHRSVSWYQQTPGQGLQFLFEYFSETQRNKGNFPGRFSGRQFSNSRSEMNVSTLELGDSALYLCASSLVLQNTGELFFGEGSRLTVL.

This clonotype was detected ten times or more. The V and J genes are TRBV19 and TRBJ1-2; D is perhaps TRBD1 (5 bases). V was shortened by 4 bases and J by 7 bases, with 13 bases between the two germline ends. The CDR3 covers 13 residues. Germline assignment: CDR1 LNHDA and CDR2 SQIVND (reference sequence). The CDR3 region is CASSNRGRGGYTF. DNA of the CDR3: TGTGCCAGTAGTAACCGGGGACGTGGTGGCTACACCTTC.

This clonotype came up many times. The chain links TRBV12-3 or TRBV12-4 to TRBJ1-1; D might be TRBD1 (5 bases). Between the trimmed V and J ends, which lost 1 base and 1 base, there was a span of 10 bases. The CDR3 covers 15 residues. CDR3 coding DNA: TGTGCCAGCAGTTTAGTGGGGCAGGGGAACACTGAAGCTTTCTTT. It is translated as CASSLVGQGNTEAFF.

Concerning this clonotype itself: A much larger clone lies a single base off, so this may be a read error. The CDR3 DNA follows: TGCGCCAGCAGCGCTTTGGGGAGGGTCACTGAAGCTTTCTTT. Translation gives CASSALGRVTEAFF. The rearrangement uses TRBV5-1 and TRBJ1-1; no reliable D call. V lost 4 bases to trimming and J lost 4 bases, with 14 bases between them. The V gene's germline CDR1 is SGHRS and CDR2 YFSETQ. There are 14 residues in the CDR3.

The V and J genes are TRBV6-2 or TRBV6-3 and TRBJ2-7, with 10 positions matching TRBD2. In germline, CDR1 is MNHEY, CDR2 SVGEGT. CDR3 length: 17 residues. The ends lost 3 bases at V and 2 bases at J; junction bases unmatched: 10. In nucleotides, the CDR3 is TGTGCCAGCAGTTATTCGACGGGGACTAGCGTGACCTACGAGCAGTACTTC. Amino acids: CASSYSTGTSVTYEQYF.

This clonotype was observed many times. The V and J genes are TRBV6-1 and TRBJ1-5, with D perhaps matching TRBD1 (6 bases). CDR1 and CDR2 from the germline V gene are MNHNS and SASEGT. The length of the CDR3 is 17 residues. Trimming pared 1 base from V and 0 bases from J, leaving 13 bases between. The CDR3 bases are TGTGCCAGCAGTGAAGTGACAGGTTCATTTAGCAATCAGCCCCAGCATTTT. Encoded protein: CASSEVTGSFSNQPQHF.

This clonotype was detected many times. The V and J genes are TRBV12-3 or TRBV12-4 and TRBJ2-6, with D unresolved. CDR3 length equals 14 residues. With 6 bases removed from V and 0 bases from J, the gap between germline ends came to 6 bases. Written as DNA, the CDR3 is TGTGCCAGCAGCCCTCCCTCTGGGGCCAACGTCCTGACTTTC. The encoded protein is CASSPPSGANVLTF.

This clonotype was observed a few times. V usage is TRBV5-1 and J usage is TRBJ1-5; D may be TRBD1 (5 bases). The CDR3 totals 15 residues. Germline V gives CDR1 SGHRS, CDR2 YFSETQ. V was pared by 4 bases and J by 6 bases, with 17 bases between. CDR3 in amino acids: CASSKGGARGQPQHF. CDR3 bases: TGCGCCAGCAGCAAGGGAGGGGCGAGGGGTCAGCCCCAGCATTTT. Using reference TRBV5-1 and TRBJ1-5 for the parts outside the CDR3, the full variable domain is KAGVTQTPRYLIKTRGQQVTLSCSPISGHRSVSWYQQTPGQGLQFLFEYFSETQRNKGNFPGRFSGRQFSNSRSEMNVSTLELGDSALYLCASSKGGARGQPQHFGDGTRLSIL.

Many counts were recorded for this clonotype. The chain recombines TRBV20-1 with TRBJ1-6, with D hard to call. Trimming left V 0 bases short and J 14 bases short, with 8 bases between. Germline values: CDR1 DFQATT, CDR2 SNEGSKA (reference sequence). The CDR3 has 11 amino acids. CDR3 loop: CSARDDPTLHF. CDR3 coding DNA: TGCAGTGCTAGAGACGATCCAACCCTCCACTTT.

This clonotype has a count of ten or more. The chain carries TRBV6-5 and TRBJ1-4, with TRBD1 as a possible D gene (6 bases). Germline V gene sequence: CDR1 MNHEY, CDR2 SVGAGI. The CDR3 sequence is 16 residues long. Trimming took off 4 bases at V and 2 bases at J, with 14 bases between the two ends. The CDR3 DNA sequence: TGTGCCAGCAGTTCCGGACAGCTACTCACTAATGAAAAACTGTTTTTT. Protein product: CASSSGQLLTNEKLFF.

This clonotype was detected many times. Being one base from a much bigger clone, this may be a read error. Because the CDR3 is missing its conserved closing phenylalanine or tryptophan, this is likely a read error. This chain uses TRBV12-3 or TRBV12-4 with TRBJ2-6; a weak D match, TRBD2 (5 bases). This CDR3 is built from 14 residues. V lost 8 bases and J lost 2, with 10 bases in between. CDR3 loop: CASGSGTGANVLTL. CDR3 nucleotide sequence: TGTGCCAGCGGGAGTGGAACTGGGGCCAACGTCCTGACTCTC.

This clonotype turned up a few times. The chain uses TRBV5-1 and TRBJ2-7; D perhaps matches TRBD2 (6 bases). Trimming shortened V by 4 bases and J by 5 bases, and 16 bases separated the two germline ends. Germline V gene lookup returns CDR1 SGHRS and CDR2 YFSETQ. This CDR3 has 14 residues. The CDR3 nucleotides are TGCGCCAGCAGCGCAGGCGGGAAGTGGAACGAGCAGTACTTC. It is translated as CASSAGGKWNEQYF.

This clonotype was found a few times. V gene TRBV19 combines with J gene TRBJ1-6, with D tentatively TRBD1 (6 bases). There are 14 residues in the CDR3. The ends were cut back, 5 bases at V and 8 bases at J, with 13 bases in the middle. Germline-derived CDR1 and CDR2 are LNHDA and SQIVND (reference sequence). CDR3 protein: CASSPTGTHSPLHF. For the CDR3, the DNA is TGTGCCAGTAGTCCAACAGGGACGCATTCACCCCTCCACTTT.

The table lists this clonotype with many counts. The CDR3 region is CASSVNRNTEAFF. CDR3 sequence (DNA): TGTGCCAGCAGCGTCAATAGGAACACTGAAGCTTTCTTT. The V gene is TRBV11-1, the J gene TRBJ1-1, with D unclear. The CDR3 is made up of 13 amino acids. Trimming stripped 5 bases from V and 1 base from J, with 8 bases between. CDR1 is SGHAT, CDR2 FQDESV, per germline (reference sequence). Full variable domain (rest looked up from reference TRBV11-1 and TRBJ1-1): EAEVAQSPRYKITEKSQAVAFWCDPISGHATLYWYRQILGQGPELLVQFQDESVVDDSQLPKDRFSAERLKGVDSTLKIQPAELGDSAMYLCASSVNRNTEAFFGQGTRLTVV.